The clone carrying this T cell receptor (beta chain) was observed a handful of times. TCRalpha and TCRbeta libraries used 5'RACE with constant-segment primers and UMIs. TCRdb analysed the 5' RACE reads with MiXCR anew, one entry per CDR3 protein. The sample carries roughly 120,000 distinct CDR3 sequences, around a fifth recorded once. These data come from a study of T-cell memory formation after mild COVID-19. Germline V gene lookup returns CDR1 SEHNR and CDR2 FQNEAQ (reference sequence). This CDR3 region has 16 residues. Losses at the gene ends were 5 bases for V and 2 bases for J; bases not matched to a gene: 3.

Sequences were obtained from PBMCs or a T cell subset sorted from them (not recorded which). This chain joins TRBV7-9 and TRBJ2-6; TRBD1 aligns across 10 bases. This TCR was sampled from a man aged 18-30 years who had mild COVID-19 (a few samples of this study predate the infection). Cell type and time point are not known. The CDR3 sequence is CASSPTGGPGANVLTF. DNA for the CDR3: TGTGCCAGCAGCCCGACAGGGGGCCCTGGGGCCAACGTCCTGACTTTC.